In its sample, the clone carrying this T cell receptor beta chain was seen many times. These data belong to a study of T cells in Graves' hyperthyroidism and ophthalmopathy. CDR3 length equals 12 residues. V was trimmed by 3 bases and J by 8 bases, leaving 10 bases between them. Germline CDR1 SNHLY, CDR2 FYNNEI. Amplified regions were TCR beta CDR3 sequences from RNA transcripts. The HTBI primer set served for first-round RT-PCR of the TCR CDR3. TCRdb itself ran the multiplex PCR reads through MiXCR, one entry per CDR3 protein. This sample has around 400,000 distinct CDR3 sequences, with roughly 15% found just once.

Sequencing was carried out using blood. V gene TRBV2 combines with J gene TRBJ1-2; no clear D gene. The TCR comes from a woman aged 55-69 years with Graves' ophthalmopathy. Written as DNA, the CDR3 is TGTGCCAGCAGTGACCCCCCAGGCGGCTACACCTTC. It codes for CASSDPPGGYTF.